This passage covers 25 T cell receptor beta chains from one sample sequenced in a study of blood T cell repertoires in COVID-19. Profiled with immunoSEQ multiplex PCR; TCRdb holds only in-frame clones, not every one. Among around 300,000 clones listed, nearly 90% were seen once. Sequenced: PBMCs or T cells enriched from blood (not recorded which). These receptor sequences come from a woman aged 55-69 years who had recovered from COVID-19.

The chain links TRBV18 to TRBJ1-6; a weak D match, TRBD1 (6 bases). This CDR3 comprises 14 residues. Germline V gene lookup returns CDR1 KGHSH and CDR2 LQKENI. The V and J ends lost 5 bases and 10 bases respectively, with 15 bases between them. CDR3 loop: CASSLSQGGSPLHF. The CDR3 DNA is TGTGCCAGCTCATTATCACAGGGTGGATCACCCCTCCACTTT. The entire variable domain, with the rest obtained from reference TRBV18 and TRBJ1-6, is as follows: NAGVMQNPRHLVRRRGQEARLRCSPMKGHSHVYWYRQLPEEGLKFMVYLQKENIIDESGMPKERFSAEFPKEGPSILRIQQVVRGDSAAYFCASSLSQGGSPLHFGNGTRLTVT.

The J gene is TRBJ2-1, the V gene TRBV10-1, with 12 bases aligning to TRBD2. V was clipped by 6 bases and J by 4 bases; unmatched bases: 4. The CDR3 is made up of 15 amino acids. CDR1 and CDR2 (germline): WNHNN, SYGVQD (reference sequence). The CDR3 nucleotides are TGCGCCAGCAGCCCCGGACTAGCGGGGTACAATGAGCAGTTCTTC. Its translation: CASSPGLAGYNEQFF.

This sequence joins TRBV10-3 and TRBJ2-1; 12 nucleotides agree with TRBD1. CDR1 is ENHRY and CDR2 is SYGVKD in the germline V gene. Unmatched junction bases numbered 6, after V lost 4 bases and J lost 2 bases. This CDR3 has 17 amino acids. The CDR3 sequence: CAISGSGQGAAYNEQFF. CDR3 nucleotides: TGTGCCATCAGTGGTTCGGGACAGGGGGCAGCCTACAATGAGCAGTTCTTC.

This clone showed up just once. The sample carries other DNA sequences with the same CDR3. The V call is TRBV30, the J call TRBJ2-7, with a weak D call TRBD1 (5 bases). Per the germline V gene, CDR1 is GTSNPN and CDR2 is SVGIG (reference sequence). Deletions cut 8 bases from V and 4 bases from J, with 15 bases between. The CDR3 has 12 residues. CDR3 region: CALGQGPYEQYF. CDR3 bases: TGTGCCCTTGGCCAGGGTCCGTACGAGCAGTACTTC.

The CDR3 sequence is CASKRTGQSSYEQYF. In nucleotides, the CDR3 is TGTGCCAGCAAGAGAACGGGACAGAGCTCCTACGAGCAGTACTTC. The chain employs TRBV6-5 and TRBJ2-7; 7 positions agree with TRBD1. The V gene end was trimmed by 7 bases and the J gene end by 0 bases; junction bases not matched to a gene: 9. CDR3 length: 15 amino acids. Looked up from germline, CDR1 is MNHEY and CDR2 is SVGAGI.

This rearrangement joins TRBV9 to TRBJ1-6; D is perhaps TRBD1 (5 bases). Germline assignment: CDR1 SGDLS and CDR2 YYNGEE. This CDR3 spans 14 amino acids. The ends were cut back, 3 bases at V and 4 bases at J, with 8 bases in the middle. CDR3 loop: CASSAGGYNSPLHF. The CDR3, as DNA: TGTGCCAGCAGCGCCGGGGGGTATAATTCACCCCTCCACTTT. Full variable domain (missing parts from reference TRBV9 and TRBJ1-6): DSGVTQTPKHLITATGQRVTLRCSPRSGDLSVYWYQQSLDQGLQFLIQYYNGEERAKGNILERFSAQQFPDLHSELNLSSLELGDSALYFCASSAGGYNSPLHFGNGTRLTVT.

The chain joins TRBV24-1 to TRBJ2-1, with D possibly TRBD2 on 7 matching bases. This CDR3 contains 16 residues. Germline CDR1 is KGHDR and CDR2 is SFDVKD. The germline V and J ends were trimmed by 3 bases and 8 bases, with 19 bases remaining between them. This chain's CDR3 is CATSDPGEGDRDEQFF. The CDR3 nucleotides are TGTGCCACCAGTGATCCCGGGGAGGGGGATAGGGATGAGCAGTTCTTC.

This chain connects TRBV3-1 (or the pseudogene TRBV3-2) to TRBJ2-1; D may be TRBD2 (5 bases). The CDR3 covers 13 residues. Germline CDR1 and CDR2: LGHDT and YNNKEL (reference sequence). V shed 4 bases and J shed 9 bases, with 13 bases lying between them. CDR3 coding DNA: TGTGCCAGCAGCCCACCCCTGGCGGGTGAGCAGTTCTTC. As protein: CASSPPLAGEQFF.

This clone occurred once. The chain has TRBV9 and TRBJ2-3, with D perhaps matching TRBD1 (5 bases). The CDR3 is 13 amino acids. Germline V lookup: CDR1 SGDLS, CDR2 YYNGEE. Trimming took off 3 bases at V and 6 bases at J, with 11 bases between the two ends. CDR3 sequence reads: CASSARVWDTQYF. DNA for the CDR3: TGTGCCAGCAGCGCCAGGGTCTGGGATACGCAGTATTTT.

The genes are TRBV11-2 and TRBJ2-1; 11 nucleotides align to TRBD2. CDR3 length: 17 residues. From germline, CDR1 is SGHAT and CDR2 FQNNGV. V trimming: 7 bases; J trimming: 2 bases; junction bases outside the gene matches: 10. The CDR3 reads CASNLAGGRGAYNEQFF. The CDR3 DNA reads TGTGCCAGCAATCTAGCGGGAGGCCGAGGAGCCTACAATGAGCAGTTCTTC.

The V and J genes are TRBV6-5 and TRBJ2-1; 9 nucleotides align to TRBD2. Germline-derived CDR1 and CDR2 are MNHEY and SVGAGI. The CDR3 is 15 residues long. The junction had 3 bases not matched to a gene; V was cut back by 2 bases and J by 4 bases. CDR3 protein: CASSYGGREYNEQFF. CDR3 DNA sequence: TGTGCCAGCAGTTACGGCGGGAGGGAGTACAATGAGCAGTTCTTC.

This clone was seen once. The chain is built from TRBV6-6 and TRBJ2-7, with TRBD1 as a possible D gene (6 bases). V dropped 6 bases and J dropped 5 bases, with 17 bases sitting between them. The CDR3 has 14 amino acids. Germline V lookup: CDR1 MNHNY, CDR2 SVGAGI (reference sequence). The CDR3 here is CASSRGQQVHEQYF. For the CDR3, the DNA is TGTGCCAGCAGCCGTGGACAGCAGGTCCACGAGCAGTACTTC.

This chain joins TRBV7-9 and TRBJ1-1; 7 nucleotides match TRBD1. The V gene end was trimmed by 8 bases and the J gene end by 2 bases; junction bases not matched to a gene: 2. The CDR3 length is 12 residues. Germline lookup yields CDR1 SEHNR and CDR2 FQNEAQ (reference sequence). CDR3 sequence: CASGQVNTEAFF. CDR3 coding DNA: TGTGCCAGCGGACAGGTTAACACTGAAGCTTTCTTT.

The chain uses TRBV6-6 and TRBJ2-5; 7 bases match TRBD2. This CDR3 region has 13 residues. Trimming cost V 5 bases and J 5 bases; bases outside gene matches: 5. Germline assignment: CDR1 MNHNY and CDR2 SVGAGI (reference sequence). This CDR3 is CASSITSVETQYF. The CDR3 DNA follows: TGTGCCAGCAGTATTACTAGCGTTGAGACCCAGTACTTC.

The chain employs TRBV28 and TRBJ1-2, with TRBD1 matching 8 bases. CDR1 and CDR2 (germline): MDHEN, SYDVKM. V dropped 3 bases and J dropped 4; count of bases not matched to a gene: 10. This CDR3 spans 16 amino acids. The CDR3 here is CASSLGQVIDVYGYTF. For the CDR3, the DNA is TGTGCCAGCAGTTTGGGACAGGTAATTGATGTCTATGGCTACACCTTC.

The chain has TRBV30 and TRBJ2-3, with D possibly TRBD1 on 6 matching bases. In germline, CDR1 is GTSNPN, CDR2 SVGIG (reference sequence). The CDR3 is 16 residues long. Between the trimmed V and J ends, which lost 0 bases and 4 bases, there was a span of 17 bases. The CDR3, as DNA: TGTGCCTGGAGTGTAATAGGGGGACATGGGGCAGATACGCAGTATTTT. Amino acids: CAWSVIGGHGADTQYF.

The rearrangement joins TRBV12-3 or TRBV12-4 to TRBJ2-7; the D gene is possibly TRBD1 (5 bases). This CDR3 contains 13 residues. The ends were cut back, 1 base at V and 2 bases at J, with 6 bases in the middle. This chain's CDR3 is CASSLVTAYEQYF. DNA for the CDR3: TGTGCCAGCAGTTTAGTGACAGCCTACGAGCAGTACTTC.

The chain employs TRBV30 and TRBJ1-2, with 10 bases matching TRBD1. The germline CDR1 and CDR2 sequences are GTSNPN and SVGIG (reference sequence). Trimming took 7 bases from V and 8 from J; bases not matched to a gene: 19. The CDR3 is 16 residues long. For the CDR3, the DNA is TGTGCCTTTACTCCGGGACAGGGGTTATTAGGTACAGGCTACACCTTC. This gives the protein CAFTPGQGLLGTGYTF. The entire variable domain, with the rest obtained from reference TRBV30 and TRBJ1-2, is as follows: SQTIHQWPATLVQPVGSPLSLECTVEGTSNPNLYWYRQAAGRGLQLLFYSVGIGQISSEVPQNLSASRPQDRQFILSSKKLLLSDSGFYLCAFTPGQGLLGTGYTFGSGTRLTVV.

The chain has TRBV9 and TRBJ2-1; D is possibly TRBD2 (6 bases). CDR1 SGDLS and CDR2 YYNGEE come from the germline V gene. The CDR3 totals 14 residues. The V and J ends lost 3 bases and 10 bases respectively, with 17 bases between them. Here the CDR3 reads CASSANFGTREQFF. Here the CDR3 DNA reads TGTGCCAGCAGCGCAAATTTTGGGACTCGAGAGCAGTTCTTC.

This clone was counted once. The chain recombines TRBV13 with TRBJ1-1; a possible D gene is TRBD1 (6 bases). This CDR3 comprises 15 residues. CDR1 is PRHDT and CDR2 is FYEKMQ in the germline V gene (reference sequence). Trimming left V 7 bases short and J 1 base short, with 16 bases between. The CDR3 nucleotides are TGTGCCAGCATCCAGGGGACGGGTCGGAACACTGAAGCTTTCTTT. It yields the protein CASIQGTGRNTEAFF.

The V and J genes are TRBV28 and TRBJ1-6, with D perhaps TRBD1 (5 bases). Germline V gene sequence: CDR1 MDHEN, CDR2 SYDVKM. The CDR3 spans 18 residues. Deletions cut 2 bases from V and 7 bases from J, with 21 bases between. The chain's CDR3 is CASSLLGGGWGLNSPLHF. For the CDR3, the DNA is TGTGCCAGCAGTTTACTGGGGGGGGGTTGGGGACTAAATTCACCCCTCCACTTT.

The J gene is TRBJ2-3, the V gene TRBV19; 11 bases match TRBD2. The CDR3 length is 14 residues. The V segment lost 10 bases and the J segment 2 bases; nucleotides outside the gene matches: 5. Germline CDR1 reads LNHDA; CDR2 reads SQIVND (reference sequence). CDR3: CATKTSGVTDTQYF. The CDR3 nucleotides are TGTGCCACTAAGACTAGCGGGGTCACAGATACGCAGTATTTT.

The chain carries TRBV29-1 and TRBJ2-5; TRBD2 agrees at 7 bases. With V trimmed by 3 bases and J by 4 bases, 5 bases remained unmatched. This CDR3 contains 13 residues. Germline V lookup: CDR1 SQVTM, CDR2 ANQGSEA. CDR3 sequence: CSVEGLAGETQYF. In DNA form, the CDR3 reads TGCAGCGTTGAGGGATTAGCGGGAGAGACCCAGTACTTC. Variable domain in full (rest from reference TRBV29-1 and TRBJ2-5): SAVISQKPSRDICQRGTSLTIQCQVDSQVTMMFWYRQQPGQSLTLIATANQGSEATYESGFVIDKFPISRPNLTFSTLTVSNMSPEDSSIYLCSVEGLAGETQYFGPGTRLLVL.

The rearrangement joins TRBV3-1 (or the pseudogene TRBV3-2) to TRBJ2-3; D possibly corresponds to TRBD2 (5 bases). Germline assignment: CDR1 LGHDT and CDR2 YNNKEL (reference sequence). The CDR3 runs 13 residues. Between the trimmed V and J ends, which lost 0 bases and 5 bases, there was a span of 6 bases. The CDR3 DNA reads TGTGCCAGCAGCCAAGAGGGAGTAGATACGCAGTATTTT. It is translated as CASSQEGVDTQYF.

The chain couples TRBV18 to TRBJ1-2, with a weak D call TRBD1 (6 bases). Trimming shortened V by 3 bases and J by 4 bases, and 12 bases separated the two germline ends. The CDR3 runs 14 residues. The V gene's germline CDR1 is KGHSH and CDR2 LQKENI. The chain's CDR3 is CASSPTGDAYGYTF. As DNA, the CDR3 is TGTGCCAGCTCACCGACAGGTGATGCCTATGGCTACACCTTC.